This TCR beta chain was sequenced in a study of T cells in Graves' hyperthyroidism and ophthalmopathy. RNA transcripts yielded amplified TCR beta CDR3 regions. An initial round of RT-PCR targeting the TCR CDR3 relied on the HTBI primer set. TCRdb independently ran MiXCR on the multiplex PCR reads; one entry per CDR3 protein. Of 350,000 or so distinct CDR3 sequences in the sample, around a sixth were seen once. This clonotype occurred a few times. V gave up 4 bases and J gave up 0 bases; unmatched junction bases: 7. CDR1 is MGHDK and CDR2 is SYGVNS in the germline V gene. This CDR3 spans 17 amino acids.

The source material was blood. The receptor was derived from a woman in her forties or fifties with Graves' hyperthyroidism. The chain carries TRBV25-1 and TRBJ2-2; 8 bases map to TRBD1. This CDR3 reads CASSGLRQGTNTGELFF. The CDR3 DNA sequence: TGTGCCAGCAGTGGCCTGAGACAGGGGACGAACACCGGGGAGCTGTTTTTT. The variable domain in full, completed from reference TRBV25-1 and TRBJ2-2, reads EADIYQTPRYLVIGTGKKITLECSQTMGHDKMYWYQQDPGMELHLIHYSYGVNSTEKGDLSSESTVSRIRTEHFPLTLESARPSHTSQYLCASSGLRQGTNTGELFFGEGSRLTVL.